This entry features one T cell receptor (beta chain) sequence. This sample was included in a study of blood T cell repertoires in COVID-19. Germline values: CDR1 SGHTA, CDR2 FQGNSA. CDR3 length: 15 amino acids. The V segment lost 6 bases and the J segment 4 bases; nucleotides outside the gene matches: 9. The method was immunoSEQ multiplex PCR; TCRdb's version includes in-frame clones alone and lacks a portion of them. The sample holds some 240,000 clones, about 80% seen once. The sample comprised PBMCs or T cells enriched from blood (not recorded which). The origin of this receptor is a man aged 25 to 40 with acute COVID-19. The chain couples TRBV7-2 to TRBJ1-2; 9 bases map to TRBD1. This CDR3 reads CASRINRGQGYGYTF. In DNA, the CDR3 is TGTGCCAGCAGGATCAACAGGGGGCAAGGCTATGGCTACACCTTC.